Below, 22 T cell receptor beta chains from the same sample are listed, as sequenced in a study of blood T cell repertoires in COVID-19. The data were produced by immunoSEQ multiplex PCR, yet TCRdb's version contains in-frame clones alone and is incomplete. The data show fewer than 500,000 clones, about 90% seen once. Sequenced: PBMCs or T cells enriched from blood (not recorded which). Every receptor here comes from a man aged 25 to 40 who had recovered from COVID-19.

V and J are TRBV7-2 and TRBJ1-5; weak D call: TRBD1 (6 bases). CDR1 is SGHTA, CDR2 FQGNSA, per germline. This CDR3 contains 15 residues. The germline V and J ends were trimmed by 1 base and 4 bases, with 11 bases remaining between them. DNA for the CDR3: TGTGCCAGCAGCTTAGTGGGCCAGGGGAATCAGCCCCAGCATTTT. Encoded protein: CASSLVGQGNQPQHF.

The rearrangement joins TRBV10-2 to TRBJ2-1, with a tentative D call TRBD1 (6 bases). CDR1 and CDR2 from the germline V gene are WSHSY and SAAADI. The CDR3 loop spans 12 amino acids. V dropped 1 base and J dropped 9 bases, with 7 bases sitting between them. In DNA form, the CDR3 reads TGCGCCAGCAGTGAGTTACAGGGTGAGCAGTTCTTC. Amino acid sequence: CASSELQGEQFF.

The chain couples TRBV24-1 to TRBJ2-2; the match to TRBD1 covers 8 bases. V gave up 3 bases and J gave up 3 bases; unmatched junction bases: 5. Germline CDR1 KGHDR, CDR2 SFDVKD. The CDR3 runs 16 residues. The CDR3 DNA follows: TGTGCCACCAGTGATACCGGGACAGGCGACACCGGGGAGCTGTTTTTT. It specifies CATSDTGTGDTGELFF.

This chain links TRBV5-1 with TRBJ1-2, with D unclear. The germline V gene encodes CDR1 SGHRS and CDR2 YFSETQ. This CDR3 comprises 13 residues. V was cut by 4 bases and J by 4 bases, with 11 bases left in between. CDR3 sequence (DNA): TGCGCCAGCAGCCCCGATCGGGGCTATGGCTACACCTTC. Protein sequence: CASSPDRGYGYTF. Filled out from reference TRBV5-1 and TRBJ1-2, the complete variable domain reads KAGVTQTPRYLIKTRGQQVTLSCSPISGHRSVSWYQQTPGQGLQFLFEYFSETQRNKGNFPGRFSGRQFSNSRSEMNVSTLELGDSALYLCASSPDRGYGYTFGSGTRLTVV.

This chain uses TRBV14 with TRBJ2-3, with D unclear. The ends were cut back, 2 bases at V and 2 bases at J, with 5 bases in the middle. CDR1 is SGHDN, CDR2 FVKESK, per germline. The CDR3 contains 13 residues. The CDR3 region is CASSQQFTDTQYF. CDR3 nucleotide sequence: TGTGCCAGCAGCCAACAGTTCACAGATACGCAGTATTTT.

The chain has TRBV9 and TRBJ1-2; 10 nucleotides agree with TRBD1. Germline CDR1 reads SGDLS; CDR2 reads YYNGEE. The CDR3 contains 15 residues. Unmatched junction bases numbered 4, after V lost 4 bases and J lost 1 base. The CDR3 region has the DNA TGTGCCAGCAGCCTCGGGACAGGGGTTAACTATGGCTACACCTTC. It yields the protein CASSLGTGVNYGYTF.

This chain joins TRBV10-3 and TRBJ1-2; 8 nucleotides line up with TRBD1. The J segment lost 4 bases and the V segment lost 3 bases, leaving 4 bases of the junction unmatched. This CDR3 region has 14 residues. CDR1 is ENHRY and CDR2 is SYGVKD in the germline V gene. The CDR3 loop reads CAISDGTGPYGYTF. In DNA, the CDR3 is TGTGCCATCAGTGACGGGACAGGCCCCTATGGCTACACCTTC.

The CDR3 DNA reads TGTGCCTGGAGGGCAGGACTAGCGCCCGGGGAGCTGTTTTTT. It is translated as CAWRAGLAPGELFF. The V gene is TRBV30, the J gene TRBJ2-2; 9 positions agree with TRBD2. This CDR3 region has 14 residues. Germline V lookup: CDR1 GTSNPN, CDR2 SVGIG (reference sequence). The junction had 5 bases not matched to a gene; V was cut back by 3 bases and J by 6 bases.

The chain is built from TRBV19 and TRBJ1-2; the D gene is possibly TRBD1 (6 bases). Trimming removed 1 base from V and 5 bases from J, with 8 bases in between. The CDR3 totals 13 residues. The germline V gene has CDR1 LNHDA and CDR2 SQIVND (reference sequence). CDR3 sequence (DNA): TGTGCCAGTAGTATAGTTCAGGGGTATGGCTACACCTTC. This translates into CASSIVQGYGYTF.

The gene calls are TRBV5-5 and TRBJ1-1; D perhaps matches TRBD1 (6 bases). This CDR3 has 13 residues. The germline V gene has CDR1 SGHKS and CDR2 YYEKEE (reference sequence). V shed 1 base and J shed 3 bases, with 7 bases lying between them. CDR3 sequence reads: CASSLKGDTEAFF. CDR3 coding DNA: TGTGCCAGCAGCTTGAAGGGGGACACTGAAGCTTTCTTT.

This clone was detected a few times. V and J are TRBV6-5 and TRBJ1-5; a weak D match, TRBD1 (6 bases). CDR1 and CDR2 (germline): MNHEY, SVGAGI. The V gene lost 6 bases and the J gene lost 0 bases, with 6 bases spanning the gap. This CDR3 comprises 13 residues. CDR3 region: CASRQGSNQPQHF. As DNA, the CDR3 is TGTGCCAGCAGACAGGGTAGCAATCAGCCCCAGCATTTT.

The genes are TRBV12-3 or TRBV12-4 and TRBJ1-1; weak D call: TRBD1 (5 bases). The CDR3 has 13 residues. Deletions cut 6 bases from V and 1 base from J, with 9 bases between. CDR3 sequence reads: CASRDTGNTEAFF. CDR3 nucleotide sequence: TGTGCCAGCAGGGATACAGGGAACACTGAAGCTTTCTTT.

The chain employs TRBV6-1 and TRBJ1-2, with D hard to call. The CDR3 is 15 amino acids. Deletions cut 3 bases from V and 8 bases from J, with 19 bases between. CDR1 is MNHNS, CDR2 SASEGT, per germline. As DNA, the CDR3 is TGTGCCAGCAGTGATCGGTCCGTCCAAAGAACGGGCTACACCTTC. It translates to CASSDRSVQRTGYTF.

The chain recombines TRBV2 with TRBJ2-7; 8 nucleotides align to TRBD1. The CDR3 is 12 amino acids. Germline V gene sequence: CDR1 SNHLY, CDR2 FYNNEI. V shed 8 bases, J shed 6 bases, and the junction held 6 bases outside the gene matches. The CDR3 is CASGQGLGEQYF. The CDR3 region has the DNA TGTGCCAGCGGACAGGGCTTAGGCGAGCAGTACTTC.

The rearrangement links TRBV10-2 to TRBJ2-5; TRBD1 agrees at 7 bases. Germline V CDR1 and CDR2: WSHSY, SAAADI. This CDR3 is built from 14 residues. Germline trimming cut 3 bases from V and 4 bases from J; bases unmatched to any gene: 5. CDR3 in DNA: TGCGCCAGCAGTGACAGGGGGAGCCCAGAGACCCAGTACTTC. Its translation is CASSDRGSPETQYF.

The gene calls are TRBV13 and TRBJ1-5, with D unresolved. V lost 3 bases and J 7 bases, leaving 10 bases between the germline ends. There are 13 residues in the CDR3. CDR1 is PRHDT and CDR2 is FYEKMQ in the germline V gene (reference sequence). In DNA form, the CDR3 reads TGTGCCAGCAGCTTCGGGATACGACAGCCCCAGCATTTT. This sequence encodes CASSFGIRQPQHF.

This clone was seen more than once but under ten times. J is TRBJ2-7 and V is TRBV12-5, with 7 bases matching TRBD2. CDR1 and CDR2 from the germline V gene are LGHNT and FRNRAP. This CDR3 is 13 amino acids long. V lost 3 bases and J lost 2; bases outside the gene matches: 1. DNA for the CDR3: TGTGCTAGTGGTTTAGGGACTACCTACGAGCAGTACTTC. Translating gives CASGLGTTYEQYF.

The CDR3 DNA follows: TGTGCCAGCAGCCAGGGGACAGCCGGGGGCTACACCTTC. This gives the protein CASSQGTAGGYTF. The chain is built from TRBV7-8 and TRBJ1-2; 7 bases agree with TRBD1. This CDR3 spans 13 amino acids. The trim removed 5 bases at V and 8 bases at J, leaving 8 bases unmatched. The germline V gene encodes CDR1 SGHVS and CDR2 FQNEAQ.

The V gene is TRBV12-5, the J gene TRBJ1-1, with TRBD1 matching over 9 bases. The length of the CDR3 is 16 residues. Germline-derived CDR1 and CDR2 are LGHNT and FRNRAP. V was clipped by 5 bases and J by 4 bases; unmatched bases: 11. CDR3 nucleotide sequence: TGTGCTAGTGGTCCCCGGACAGGGGCGGGTACCACTGAAGCTTTCTTT. Translated: CASGPRTGAGTTEAFF.

This chain links TRBV9 with TRBJ1-5; TRBD1 matches at 8 bases. The CDR3 covers 15 residues. V dropped 1 base and J dropped 8; count of bases not matched to a gene: 8. Germline loops: CDR1 SGDLS, CDR2 YYNGEE. CDR3 region: CASSVNSQQGEPQHF. The CDR3 bases are TGTGCCAGCAGCGTAAACTCACAACAGGGGGAGCCCCAGCATTTT.

This chain connects TRBV3-1 (or the pseudogene TRBV3-2) to TRBJ1-1; 7 bases line up with TRBD1. The CDR3 spans 15 residues. The J segment lost 3 bases and the V segment lost 6 bases, leaving 10 bases of the junction unmatched. Germline CDR1 and CDR2: LGHDT and YNNKEL (reference sequence). The CDR3 DNA reads as TGTGCCAGCAGTCGAACAGGGGTTCTTGACACTGAAGCTTTCTTT. It is translated as CASSRTGVLDTEAFF.

The rearrangement uses TRBV7-6 and TRBJ1-1; D not certain. With 4 bases removed from V and 3 bases from J, the gap between germline ends came to 12 bases. The CDR3 consists of 14 residues. Germline CDR1 and CDR2: SGHVS and FNYEAQ. As DNA, the CDR3 is TGTGCCAGCAGCTCCTTGGTCCGCGACACTGAAGCTTTCTTT. Residues: CASSSLVRDTEAFF.